This section outlines one TCR beta chain sequence together with its context. This entry is derived from a study of blood T cell repertoires in COVID-19. TCRdb's copy holds only in-frame clones and misses some; the assay was immunoSEQ multiplex PCR. The sample has hundreds of thousands of clones, just under 90% seen once. Specimen: peripheral blood. The TCR was taken from a woman aged 18-29 years with acute or convalescent COVID-19.

CDR3 region: CATSDRRQVPDTQYF. In DNA form, the CDR3 reads TGTGCCACCAGTGACCGGAGACAGGTCCCAGATACGCAGTATTTT. The rearrangement links TRBV24-1 to TRBJ2-3, with a weak D call TRBD1 (6 bases). Deletions cut 4 bases from V and 4 bases from J, with 14 bases between. CDR1 and CDR2 from the germline V gene are KGHDR and SFDVKD. This CDR3 spans 15 amino acids.